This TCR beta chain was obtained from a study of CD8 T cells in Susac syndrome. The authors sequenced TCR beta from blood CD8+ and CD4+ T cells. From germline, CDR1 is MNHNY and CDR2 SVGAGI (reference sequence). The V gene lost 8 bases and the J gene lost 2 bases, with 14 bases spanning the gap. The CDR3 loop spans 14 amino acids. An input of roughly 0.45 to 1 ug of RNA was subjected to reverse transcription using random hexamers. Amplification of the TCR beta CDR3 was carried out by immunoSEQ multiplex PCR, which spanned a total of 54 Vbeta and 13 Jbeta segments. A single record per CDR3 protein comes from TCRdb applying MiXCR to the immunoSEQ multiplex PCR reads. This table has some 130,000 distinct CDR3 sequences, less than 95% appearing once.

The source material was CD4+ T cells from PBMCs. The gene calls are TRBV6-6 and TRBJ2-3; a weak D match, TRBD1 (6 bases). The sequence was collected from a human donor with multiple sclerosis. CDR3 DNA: TGTGCCAGCCAGGGGCTCCAAAACACAGATACGCAGTATTTT. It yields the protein CASQGLQNTDTQYF.